This T cell receptor (beta chain) stems from a study of PD-1 blockade in classical Hodgkin lymphoma. On the study more broadly: Nivolumab was administered to patients intravenously at 3 mg/kg every 2 weeks.

Following autologous stem cell transplantation, relapse occurred in every patient, and exposure to brentuximab vedotin varied. Thawed PBMCs were the source of CD4+ T cells, purified by magnetic negative selection. TCRdb keeps only in-frame clones here, not all; method: immunoSEQ multiplex PCR. The sample has about 16,000 clones, about 82% seen once. The CDR3 extends over 15 amino acids. CDR1 LNHDA and CDR2 SQIVND come from the germline V gene (reference sequence). The V end was cut by 7 bases, the J end by 0 bases, with 13 bases between. This clone was counted only a few times. Its antigen is unknown. General study findings and limits: Repertoire difference causes, possibly disease activity or prior therapy, remain undefined. Newly diagnosed patients had diversity similar to the baseline diversity of complete responders.

This material consisted of CD4+ T cells from blood, taken at baseline. The sequence derives from a human donor with classical Hodgkin lymphoma. The chain links TRBV19 to TRBJ1-5, with no clear D. The DNA of the CDR3 is TGTGCCAGTATTGGCCGACATCATAGCAATCAGCCCCAGCATTTT. It specifies CASIGRHHSNQPQHF.